Listed below are T cell receptor beta chains from one sample, sequenced in a study of T-cell memory formation after mild COVID-19. TCRdb fed the 5' RACE reads into MiXCR, producing one record per CDR3 protein. This sample has around 340,000 distinct CDR3 sequences; roughly an eighth occur once, and the top ten carry about 20%. Material: PBMCs or a T cell subset sorted from them (not recorded which). The source of these receptors is a man aged 18 to 29 who had mild COVID-19 (a few samples of this study predate the infection). Cell type and time point are not known. Each CDR3 is given with its conserved first and last residue. Each record gives: V gene, D gene, clone size, J gene, CDR3 DNA, CDR3 protein. A D gene is named only where the DNA matches it firmly. Clone size, where shown, is once, few, many, or a class for clones that have expanded.

V: TRBV29-1
D: TRBD1
size: -
J: TRBJ2-7
DNA: TGCAGCGCCGGCGACAGGGACCGGTACGAGCAGTACTTC
CDR3: CSAGDRDRYEQYF

V: TRBV11-2
D: -
size: few
J: TRBJ1-5
DNA: TGTGCCAGCAGCTTAGGCCTGGGGCAGCCCCAGCATTTT
CDR3: CASSLGLGQPQHF

V: TRBV20-1
D: TRBD1
size: few
J: TRBJ1-3
DNA: TGCAGTGCTAGAAATCCTCGACAGGGAGGAAACACCATATATTTT
CDR3: CSARNPRQGGNTIYF

V: TRBV12-3/TRBV12-4
D: TRBD1
size: few
J: TRBJ1-1
DNA: TGTGCCAGCAGGGAGGGACAGTTCGGCACTGAAGCTTTCTTT
CDR3: CASREGQFGTEAFF

V: TRBV20-1
D: -
size: -
J: TRBJ2-3
DNA: TGCAGCCCAAGGGGCGGGACAGCTAGCACAGATACGCAGTATTTT
CDR3: CSPRGGTASTDTQYF

V: TRBV20-1
D: -
size: few
J: TRBJ1-5
DNA: TGCAGTGCTAGAGGAGGGCCGGGAGGTCAGCCCCAGCATTTT
CDR3: CSARGGPGGQPQHF

V: TRBV5-1
D: -
size: many
J: TRBJ2-1
DNA: TGCGCCAGCAGCTTGGTTAGACAGGAGCAGTTCTTC
CDR3: CASSLVRQEQFF

V: TRBV28
D: TRBD1
size: few
J: TRBJ2-1
DNA: TGTGCCAGCAGTACCGGACAGGGGTCTAAGCGCGATGAGCAGTTCTTC
CDR3: CASSTGQGSKRDEQFF

V: TRBV7-2
D: -
size: many
J: TRBJ2-3
DNA: TGTGCCAGCAGCCGTAGAGATACGCAGTATTTT
CDR3: CASSRRDTQYF

V: TRBV4-1
D: TRBD2
size: -
J: TRBJ2-2
DNA: TGCGCCAGCAGTCTCGGTCGGGGGGATAACACCGGGGAGCTGTTTTTT
CDR3: CASSLGRGDNTGELFF

V: TRBV4-1
D: -
size: many
J: TRBJ2-3
DNA: TGCGCCAGCAGCCAAGATGGAGGGGGAGGAGATACGCAGTATTTT
CDR3: CASSQDGGGGDTQYF

V: TRBV6-1
D: -
size: -
J: TRBJ2-6
DNA: TGTGCCAGCCATCTCTCTGGGGCCAACGTCCTGACTTTC
CDR3: CASHLSGANVLTF

V: TRBV30
D: -
size: few
J: TRBJ2-4
DNA: TGTGCCTGGAGACCCCCCAGCGGCGGAATAGCCAAAAACATTCAGTACTTC
CDR3: CAWRPPSGGIAKNIQYF

V: TRBV3-1
D: -
size: many
J: TRBJ2-3
DNA: TGTGCCAGCAGCCTACCCGGGACGGGTACGCAGTATTTT
CDR3: CASSLPGTGTQYF

V: TRBV6-1
D: -
size: few
J: TRBJ1-2
DNA: TGTGCCAGCAGTGAAATTTACGGGGCCGGCTACACCTTC
CDR3: CASSEIYGAGYTF

V: TRBV7-9
D: -
size: many
J: TRBJ2-7
DNA: TGTGCCAGCAGCTCAAGGGTTGGAGTGGGCAGACCCTACGAGCAGTACTTC
CDR3: CASSSRVGVGRPYEQYF

V: TRBV20-1
D: TRBD1
size: -
J: TRBJ1-5
DNA: TGCAGTCATTCCAGGGGGAACGGCAATCAGCCCCAGCATTTT
CDR3: CSHSRGNGNQPQHF

V: TRBV5-6
D: TRBD1
size: -
J: TRBJ1-3
DNA: TGTGCCAGCAGCGTCCTGGGACAGGGTAGGACTGGAAACACCATATATTTT
CDR3: CASSVLGQGRTGNTIYF

V: TRBV5-5
D: -
size: -
J: TRBJ1-2
DNA: TGTGCCAGCATCAGAGGCAGTACTAACTATGGCTACACCTTC
CDR3: CASIRGSTNYGYTF

V: TRBV7-3
D: TRBD1
size: -
J: TRBJ1-5
DNA: TGTGCCAGCAGCGGGGACAGGGCCTATCAGCCCCAGCATTTT
CDR3: CASSGDRAYQPQHF

V: TRBV5-1
D: -
size: few
J: TRBJ1-1
DNA: TGCGCCAGCAGCTTGGAGGAGGGGAGGACTGAAGCTTTCTTT
CDR3: CASSLEEGRTEAFF

V: TRBV28
D: -
size: few
J: TRBJ1-5
DNA: TGTGCCAGCAGTTTATATCCCCGGACAGCATCTTTCAATCAGCCCCAGCATTTT
CDR3: CASSLYPRTASFNQPQHF

V: TRBV4-3
D: -
size: few
J: TRBJ2-3
DNA: TGCGCCAGCAGCCAGGAAGACAGGGAGGCAGATACGCAGTATTTT
CDR3: CASSQEDREADTQYF

V: TRBV5-1
D: -
size: few
J: TRBJ1-2
DNA: TGCGCCAGCAGCTTGACAGAAGTCTATGGCTACACCTTC
CDR3: CASSLTEVYGYTF

V: TRBV4-1
D: -
size: many
J: TRBJ2-3
DNA: TGCGCCAGCAGCCAATCTGGAGGGGGCAAAGATACGCAGTATTTT
CDR3: CASSQSGGGKDTQYF

V: TRBV9
D: TRBD1
size: few
J: TRBJ2-1
DNA: TGTGCCAGCAGCGCACAGGGGGGACACTACAATGAGCAGTTCTTC
CDR3: CASSAQGGHYNEQFF

V: TRBV4-3
D: -
size: -
J: TRBJ2-5
DNA: TGCGCCAGCAGCCAAGTTGAGGGTGAGACCCAGTACTTC
CDR3: CASSQVEGETQYF

V: TRBV18
D: -
size: -
J: TRBJ2-3
DNA: TGTGCCAGCGCCCAGACTATGACAGATACGCAGTATTTT
CDR3: CASAQTMTDTQYF

V: TRBV4-3
D: TRBD1
size: -
J: TRBJ1-1
DNA: TGCGCCAGCAGCCAAGTAGGGACAGCGAACACTGAAGCTTTCTTT
CDR3: CASSQVGTANTEAFF

V: TRBV24-1
D: -
size: many
J: TRBJ2-5
DNA: TGTGCCACCAGTGACTCCGCCAAGTTGACCCAGTACTTC
CDR3: CATSDSAKLTQYF

V: TRBV27
D: -
size: few
J: TRBJ1-6
DNA: TGTGCCAGCAGGCCGCAGTGGGTTAGCAATTCACCCCTCCACTTT
CDR3: CASRPQWVSNSPLHF